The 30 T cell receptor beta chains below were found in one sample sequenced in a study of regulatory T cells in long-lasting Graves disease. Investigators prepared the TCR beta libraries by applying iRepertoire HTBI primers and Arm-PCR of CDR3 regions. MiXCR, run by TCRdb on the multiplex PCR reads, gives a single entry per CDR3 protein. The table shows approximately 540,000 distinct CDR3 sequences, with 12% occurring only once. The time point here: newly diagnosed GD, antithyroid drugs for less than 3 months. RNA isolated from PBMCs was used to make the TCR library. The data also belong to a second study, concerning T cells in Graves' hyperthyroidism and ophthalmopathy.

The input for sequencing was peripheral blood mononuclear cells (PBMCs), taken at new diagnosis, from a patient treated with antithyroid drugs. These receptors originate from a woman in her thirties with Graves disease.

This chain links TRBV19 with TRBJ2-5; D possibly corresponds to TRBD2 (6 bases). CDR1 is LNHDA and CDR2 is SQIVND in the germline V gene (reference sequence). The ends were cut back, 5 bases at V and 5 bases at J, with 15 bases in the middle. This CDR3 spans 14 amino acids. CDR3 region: CASSPSGGIETQYF. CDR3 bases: TGTGCCAGTAGTCCCTCTGGGGGGATCGAGACCCAGTACTTC.

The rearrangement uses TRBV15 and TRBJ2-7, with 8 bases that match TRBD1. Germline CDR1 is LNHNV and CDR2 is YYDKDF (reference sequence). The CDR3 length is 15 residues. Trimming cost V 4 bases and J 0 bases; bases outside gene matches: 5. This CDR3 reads CATSKGQGRSYEQYF. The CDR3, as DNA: TGTGCCACCAGCAAAGGACAGGGTCGCTCCTACGAGCAGTACTTC.

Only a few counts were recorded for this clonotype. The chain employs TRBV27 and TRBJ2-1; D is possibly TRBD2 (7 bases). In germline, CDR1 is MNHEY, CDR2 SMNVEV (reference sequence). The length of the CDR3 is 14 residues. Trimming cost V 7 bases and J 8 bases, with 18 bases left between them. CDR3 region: CASTTGAGAYEQFF. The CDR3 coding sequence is TGTGCCAGCACCACCGGGGCGGGGGCATATGAGCAGTTCTTC.

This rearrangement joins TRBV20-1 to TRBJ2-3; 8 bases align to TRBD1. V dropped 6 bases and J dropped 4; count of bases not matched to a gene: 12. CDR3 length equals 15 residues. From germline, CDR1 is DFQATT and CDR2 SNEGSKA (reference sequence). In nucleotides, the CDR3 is TGCAGTGCCCGTCGACAGGGGACTGTGGCAGATACGCAGTATTTT. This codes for CSARRQGTVADTQYF.

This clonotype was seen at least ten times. CDR3 coding DNA: TGTGCCTGGAGGGTAGAGTGGGGCACTGAAGCTTTCTTT. This gives the protein CAWRVEWGTEAFF. The chain joins TRBV30 to TRBJ1-1, with D uncertain. V gave up 3 bases and J gave up 4 bases, with 12 bases separating them. This CDR3 is built from 13 residues. Germline V lookup: CDR1 GTSNPN, CDR2 SVGIG (reference sequence).

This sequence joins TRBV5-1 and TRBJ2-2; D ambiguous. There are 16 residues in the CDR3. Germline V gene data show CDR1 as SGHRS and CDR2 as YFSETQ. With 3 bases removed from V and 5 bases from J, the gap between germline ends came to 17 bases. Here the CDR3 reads CASSSWHSLPTGELFF. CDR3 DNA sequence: TGCGCCAGCAGCTCTTGGCACTCCCTCCCAACCGGGGAGCTGTTTTTT.

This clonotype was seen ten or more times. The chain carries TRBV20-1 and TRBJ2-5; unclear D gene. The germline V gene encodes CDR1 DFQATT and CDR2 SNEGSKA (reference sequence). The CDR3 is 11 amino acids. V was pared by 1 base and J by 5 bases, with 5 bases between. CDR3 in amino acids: CSARGAETQYF. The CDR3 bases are TGCAGTGCTAGAGGAGCCGAGACCCAGTACTTC.

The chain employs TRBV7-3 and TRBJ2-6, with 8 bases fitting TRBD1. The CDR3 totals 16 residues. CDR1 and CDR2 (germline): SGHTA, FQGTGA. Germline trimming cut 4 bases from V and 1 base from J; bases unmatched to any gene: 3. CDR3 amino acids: CASSSRQGSGANVLTF. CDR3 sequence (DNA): TGTGCCAGCAGCTCTCGACAGGGGTCTGGGGCCAACGTCCTGACTTTC.

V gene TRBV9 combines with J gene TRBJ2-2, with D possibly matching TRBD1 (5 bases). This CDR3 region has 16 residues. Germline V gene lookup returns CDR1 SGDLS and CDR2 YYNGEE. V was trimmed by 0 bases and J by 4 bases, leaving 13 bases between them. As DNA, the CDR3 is TGTGCCAGCAGCGTAGAGGCAGGGTGGAGCACCGGGGAGCTGTTTTTT. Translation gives CASSVEAGWSTGELFF.

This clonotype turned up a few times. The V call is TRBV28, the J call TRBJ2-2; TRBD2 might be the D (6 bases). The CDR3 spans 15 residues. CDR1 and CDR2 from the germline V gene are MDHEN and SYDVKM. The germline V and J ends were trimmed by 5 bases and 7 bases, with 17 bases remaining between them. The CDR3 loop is CASSDGSKDVGELFF. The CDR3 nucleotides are TGTGCCAGCAGTGACGGGAGCAAGGATGTCGGGGAGCTGTTTTTT.

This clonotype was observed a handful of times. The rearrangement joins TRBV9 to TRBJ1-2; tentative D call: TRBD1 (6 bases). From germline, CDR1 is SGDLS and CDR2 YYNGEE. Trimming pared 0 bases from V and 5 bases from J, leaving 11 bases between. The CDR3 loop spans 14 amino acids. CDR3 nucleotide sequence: TGTGCCAGCAGCGTAGCTTCGCAGGGGTATGGCTACACCTTC. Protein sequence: CASSVASQGYGYTF.

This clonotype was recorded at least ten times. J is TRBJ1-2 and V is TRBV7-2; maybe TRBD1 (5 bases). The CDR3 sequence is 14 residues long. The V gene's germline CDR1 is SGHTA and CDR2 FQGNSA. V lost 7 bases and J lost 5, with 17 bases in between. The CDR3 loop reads CASTQSFGGYGYTF. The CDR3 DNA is TGTGCCAGCACTCAGAGTTTTGGGGGGTATGGCTACACCTTC.

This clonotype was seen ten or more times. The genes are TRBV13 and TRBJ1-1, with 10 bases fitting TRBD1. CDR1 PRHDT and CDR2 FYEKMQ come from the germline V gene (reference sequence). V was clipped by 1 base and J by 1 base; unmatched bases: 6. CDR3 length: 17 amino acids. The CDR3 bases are TGTGCCAGCAGCTTAGCCGGGACAGGGGTCCCGAACACTGAAGCTTTCTTT. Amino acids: CASSLAGTGVPNTEAFF.

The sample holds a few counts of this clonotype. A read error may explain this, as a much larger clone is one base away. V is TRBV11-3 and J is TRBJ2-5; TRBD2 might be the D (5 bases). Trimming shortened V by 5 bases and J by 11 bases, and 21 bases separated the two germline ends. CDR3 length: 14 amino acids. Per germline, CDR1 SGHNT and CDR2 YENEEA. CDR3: CASSPRMGAAGQYF. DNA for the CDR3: TGTGCCAGCAGCCCCCGAATGGGAGCAGCCGGGCAGTACTTC.

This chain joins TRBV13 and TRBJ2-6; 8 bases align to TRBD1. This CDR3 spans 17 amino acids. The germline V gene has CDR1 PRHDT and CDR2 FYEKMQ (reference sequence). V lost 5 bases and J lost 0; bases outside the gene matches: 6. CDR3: CASSKQGGSSGANVLTF. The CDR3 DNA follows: TGTGCCAGCAGCAAACAGGGGGGCAGCTCTGGGGCCAACGTCCTGACTTTC.

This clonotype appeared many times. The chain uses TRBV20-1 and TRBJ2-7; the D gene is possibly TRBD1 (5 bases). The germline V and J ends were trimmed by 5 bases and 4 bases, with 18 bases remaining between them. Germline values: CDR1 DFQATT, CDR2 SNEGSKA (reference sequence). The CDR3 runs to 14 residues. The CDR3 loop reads CSAFDSRKLYEQYF. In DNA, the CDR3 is TGCAGTGCTTTTGACAGCCGAAAACTGTACGAGCAGTACTTC.

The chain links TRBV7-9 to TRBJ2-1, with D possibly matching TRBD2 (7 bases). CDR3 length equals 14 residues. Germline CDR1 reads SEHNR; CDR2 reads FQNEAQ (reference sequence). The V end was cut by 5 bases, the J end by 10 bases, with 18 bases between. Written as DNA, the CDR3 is TGTGCCAGCAGCCCGGGGGGCGCCATCAGGGAGCAGTTCTTC. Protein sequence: CASSPGGAIREQFF.

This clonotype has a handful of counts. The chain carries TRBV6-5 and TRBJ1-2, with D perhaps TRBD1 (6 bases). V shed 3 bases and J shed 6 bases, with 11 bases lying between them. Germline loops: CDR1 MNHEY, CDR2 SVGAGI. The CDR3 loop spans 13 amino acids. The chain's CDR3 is CASSYRQAHGYTF. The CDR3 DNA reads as TGTGCCAGCAGTTATCGACAGGCTCATGGCTACACCTTC.

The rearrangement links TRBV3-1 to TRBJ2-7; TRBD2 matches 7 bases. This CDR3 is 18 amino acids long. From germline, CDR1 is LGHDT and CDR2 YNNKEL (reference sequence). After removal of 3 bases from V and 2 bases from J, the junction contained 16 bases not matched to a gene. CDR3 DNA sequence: TGTGCCAGCAGCCACTTAAAGGAATCTAGCGGAGTCACCTACGAGCAGTACTTC. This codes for CASSHLKESSGVTYEQYF.

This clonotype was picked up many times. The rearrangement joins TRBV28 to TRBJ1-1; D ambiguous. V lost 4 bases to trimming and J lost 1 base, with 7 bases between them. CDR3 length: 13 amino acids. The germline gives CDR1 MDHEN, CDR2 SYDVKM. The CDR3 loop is CASSWERNTEAFF. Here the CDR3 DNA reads TGTGCCAGCAGTTGGGAGCGGAACACTGAAGCTTTCTTT.

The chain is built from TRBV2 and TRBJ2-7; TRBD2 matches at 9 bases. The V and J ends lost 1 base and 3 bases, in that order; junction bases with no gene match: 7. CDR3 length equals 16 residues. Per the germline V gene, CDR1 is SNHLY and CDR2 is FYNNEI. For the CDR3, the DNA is TGTGCCAGCAGTGAAGGACTAGCGGAGGGCGGCTACGAGCAGTACTTC. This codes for CASSEGLAEGGYEQYF.

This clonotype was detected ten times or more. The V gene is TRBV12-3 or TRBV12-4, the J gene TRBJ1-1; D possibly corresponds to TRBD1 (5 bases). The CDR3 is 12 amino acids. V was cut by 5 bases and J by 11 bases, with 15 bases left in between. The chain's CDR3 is CASSMRGKGAFF. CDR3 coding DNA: TGTGCCAGCAGTATGCGCGGGAAGGGGGCTTTCTTT.

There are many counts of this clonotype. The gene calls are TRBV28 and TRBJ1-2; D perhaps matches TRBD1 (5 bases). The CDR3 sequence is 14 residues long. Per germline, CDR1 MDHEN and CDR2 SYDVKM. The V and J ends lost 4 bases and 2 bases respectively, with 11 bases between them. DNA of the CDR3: TGTGCCAGCAGTTCGCCCTCAGGGAACTATGGCTACACCTTC. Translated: CASSSPSGNYGYTF.

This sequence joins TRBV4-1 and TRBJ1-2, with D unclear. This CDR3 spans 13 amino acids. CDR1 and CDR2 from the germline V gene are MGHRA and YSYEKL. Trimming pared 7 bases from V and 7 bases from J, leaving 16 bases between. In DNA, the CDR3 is TGCGCCAGCACCGGACTGGGAAGGTCTGGCTACACCTTC. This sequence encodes CASTGLGRSGYTF.

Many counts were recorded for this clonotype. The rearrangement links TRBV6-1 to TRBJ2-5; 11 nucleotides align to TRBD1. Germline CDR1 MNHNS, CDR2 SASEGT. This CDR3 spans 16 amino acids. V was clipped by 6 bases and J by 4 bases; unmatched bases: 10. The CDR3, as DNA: TGTGCCAGCAGCCCTAAACCGGGACAGGGGGGAGAGACCCAGTACTTC. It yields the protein CASSPKPGQGGETQYF.

As DNA, the CDR3 is TGCAGTGCGATAAGACGGGACCTGAAGACCCAGTACTTC. This gives the protein CSAIRRDLKTQYF. The rearrangement joins TRBV20-1 to TRBJ2-5, with D possibly called TRBD1 or TRBD2 (5 bases each). The CDR3 has 13 amino acids. The V and J ends lost 6 bases and 6 bases respectively, with 17 bases between them. Per germline, CDR1 DFQATT and CDR2 SNEGSKA (reference sequence).

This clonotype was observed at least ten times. The CDR3 DNA reads TGTGCCAGCAGTGAAGAACCAGCGGGAGCCTACAATGAGCAGTTCTTC. It encodes CASSEEPAGAYNEQFF. The chain has TRBV6-1 and TRBJ2-1; TRBD2 agrees at 8 bases. Germline CDR1 is MNHNS and CDR2 is SASEGT. Trimming cost V 1 base and J 2 bases; bases outside gene matches: 4. The CDR3 sequence is 16 residues long.

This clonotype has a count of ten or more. The CDR3 here is CASSSLGQGADSPLHF. The CDR3 nucleotides are TGTGCCAGCAGCTCCCTGGGACAGGGGGCCGATTCACCCCTCCACTTT. The rearrangement uses TRBV7-3 and TRBJ1-6, with 12 bases that match TRBD1. The trim removed 4 bases at V and 8 bases at J, leaving 6 bases unmatched. CDR3 length equals 16 residues. Germline CDR1 reads SGHTA; CDR2 reads FQGTGA.

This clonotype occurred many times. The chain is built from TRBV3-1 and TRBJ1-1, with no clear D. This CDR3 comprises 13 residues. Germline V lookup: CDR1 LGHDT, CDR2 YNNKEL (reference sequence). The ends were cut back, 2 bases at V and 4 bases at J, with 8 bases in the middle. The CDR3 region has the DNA TGTGCCAGCAGCCAAAAATGGGGCACTGAAGCTTTCTTT. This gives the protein CASSQKWGTEAFF.

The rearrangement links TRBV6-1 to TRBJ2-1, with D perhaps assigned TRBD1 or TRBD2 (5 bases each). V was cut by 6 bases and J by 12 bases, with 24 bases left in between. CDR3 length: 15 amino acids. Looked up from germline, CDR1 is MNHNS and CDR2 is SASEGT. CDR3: CASRGRGILAPGQFF. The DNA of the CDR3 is TGTGCCAGCAGAGGAAGGGGAATTCTAGCCCCTGGGCAGTTCTTC.